Each of the 27 T cell receptor beta chains below was sequenced from the same sample in a study of beta chain features in type 1 diabetes. Study observations and caveats: A moderate, significant TCRB CDR3 shortening appeared in type 1 diabetes across four CD4+ subsets.

No antigens are known for them. The authors reverse transcribed all of the isolated RNA, so sequencing captured expressed TCRB transcripts. Profiling relied on immunoSEQ multiplex PCR, and the TCRdb table lists in-frame clones only, not all of them. The repertoire includes 200,000 to 250,000 clones, 16% of them detected once, and 0.065% to 0.095% sits in the top ten. Sequencing was done on a sample of naive CD4+ T cells from blood. The receptors shown here come from a man aged 25-40 years with type 1 diabetes.

The chain joins TRBV30 to TRBJ1-5, with 11 bases identical to TRBD1. Losses at the gene ends were 3 bases for V and 6 bases for J; bases not matched to a gene: 4. Germline loops: CDR1 GTSNPN, CDR2 SVGIG (reference sequence). This CDR3 spans 14 amino acids. CDR3 nucleotides: TGTGCCTGGAGGCGGACAGGGGGCCGTCAGCCCCAGCATTTT. Protein sequence: CAWRRTGGRQPQHF. Full variable domain (outside the CDR3, taken from reference TRBV30 and TRBJ1-5): SQTIHQWPATLVQPVGSPLSLECTVEGTSNPNLYWYRQAAGRGLQLLFYSVGIGQISSEVPQNLSASRPQDRQFILSSKKLLLSDSGFYLCAWRRTGGRQPQHFGDGTRLSIL.

The table lists this clone with a few counts. The chain uses TRBV29-1 and TRBJ1-2, with TRBD1 as a possible D gene (6 bases). CDR3 length: 11 amino acids. V was clipped by 8 bases and J by 8 bases, with 15 bases between them. Per the germline V gene, CDR1 is SQVTM and CDR2 is ANQGSEA. The CDR3 sequence: CSFWKGDGYTF. As DNA, the CDR3 is TGCAGCTTCTGGAAGGGGGACGGCTACACCTTC.

The chain carries TRBV14 and TRBJ2-3; tentatively, D is TRBD2 (6 bases). The germline V gene has CDR1 SGHDN and CDR2 FVKESK. Trimming removed 5 bases from V and 7 bases from J, with 13 bases in between. The CDR3 contains 13 residues. CDR3 residues: CASSSVGSYTQYF. CDR3 sequence (DNA): TGTGCCAGCAGCTCGGTCGGGAGCTATACGCAGTATTTT.

The chain joins TRBV9 to TRBJ2-1; 7 bases are shared with TRBD2. V lost 1 base and J lost 5; bases outside the gene matches: 9. The CDR3 is made up of 16 amino acids. Germline CDR1 is SGDLS and CDR2 is YYNGEE. The CDR3 region has the DNA TGTGCCAGCAGCGTAACGGGAGGTGGAGTAAACAATGAGCAGTTCTTC. Protein product: CASSVTGGGVNNEQFF. The full variable domain, its missing parts supplied by reference TRBV9 and TRBJ2-1, is DSGVTQTPKHLITATGQRVTLRCSPRSGDLSVYWYQQSLDQGLQFLIQYYNGEERAKGNILERFSAQQFPDLHSELNLSSLELGDSALYFCASSVTGGGVNNEQFFGPGTRLTVL.

This clone was detected only a few times. The rearrangement joins TRBV30 to TRBJ2-1; D not resolved. Per germline, CDR1 GTSNPN and CDR2 SVGIG (reference sequence). This CDR3 is 13 amino acids long. V was pared by 0 bases and J by 7 bases, with 10 bases between. As DNA, the CDR3 is TGTGCCTGGAGTGTAACTGACCGAAATGAGCAGTTCTTC. Its translation: CAWSVTDRNEQFF.

In this sample, this clone turned up a few times. The chain joins TRBV27 to TRBJ2-3; 11 positions agree with TRBD2. CDR3 length: 15 amino acids. Germline V gene lookup returns CDR1 MNHEY and CDR2 SMNVEV (reference sequence). Losses at the gene ends were 10 bases for V and 4 bases for J; bases not matched to a gene: 10. The CDR3 reads CATSAGTSGADTQYF. The CDR3, as DNA: TGTGCCACCTCGGCTGGGACTAGCGGAGCAGATACGCAGTATTTT.

The chain recombines TRBV30 with TRBJ2-5, with D perhaps TRBD1 or TRBD2 (5 bases each). Germline V CDR1 and CDR2: GTSNPN, SVGIG (reference sequence). Trimming cost V 4 bases and J 9 bases, with 15 bases left between them. The CDR3 contains 12 residues. The DNA for the CDR3 is TGTGCCTGGACTCGGGACCCCGGATCCCAGTACTTC. Encoded protein: CAWTRDPGSQYF.

CDR3 nucleotide sequence: TGTGCCAGCAGCTTCCCGACAGGGTGGGAGACCCAGTACTTC. Protein: CASSFPTGWETQYF. The gene calls are TRBV7-2 and TRBJ2-5; TRBD1 agrees at 7 bases. The V gene end was trimmed by 3 bases and the J gene end by 5 bases; junction bases not matched to a gene: 6. The CDR3 consists of 14 residues. Germline V gene data show CDR1 as SGHTA and CDR2 as FQGNSA.

This clone occurred a few times. This chain uses TRBV2 with TRBJ2-5, with 9 bases matching TRBD1. The CDR3 runs 13 residues. Unmatched junction bases numbered 6, after V lost 7 bases and J lost 6 bases. CDR1 is SNHLY and CDR2 is FYNNEI in the germline V gene. The CDR3 spells CASTRDREKTQYF. The CDR3 DNA follows: TGTGCCAGCACTCGGGACAGGGAGAAGACCCAGTACTTC.

Only a few counts were recorded for this clone. This chain uses TRBV5-1 with TRBJ2-1, with D possibly TRBD1 on 6 matching bases. The V end lost 0 bases, the J end lost 3 bases, and 10 bases lay between the germline ends. The CDR3 runs to 15 residues. From germline, CDR1 is SGHRS and CDR2 YFSETQ. The DNA for the CDR3 is TGCGCCAGCAGCTTGGCTCAGGGGAGCTACAATGAGCAGTTCTTC. Translation gives CASSLAQGSYNEQFF. The full variable domain, rest sourced from reference TRBV5-1 and TRBJ2-1, is KAGVTQTPRYLIKTRGQQVTLSCSPISGHRSVSWYQQTPGQGLQFLFEYFSETQRNKGNFPGRFSGRQFSNSRSEMNVSTLELGDSALYLCASSLAQGSYNEQFFGPGTRLTVL.

The V gene is TRBV7-2, the J gene TRBJ2-1, with 8 bases lining up with TRBD1. CDR1 and CDR2 (germline): SGHTA, FQGNSA. The junction had 7 bases not matched to a gene; V was cut back by 2 bases and J by 10 bases. The CDR3 runs to 14 residues. CDR3 protein: CASSLITGGGEQFF. CDR3 DNA sequence: TGTGCCAGCAGCTTAATTACAGGGGGTGGCGAGCAGTTCTTC.

In its sample, this clone was seen a few times. This sequence joins TRBV15 and TRBJ2-3, with D uncertain. V lost 2 bases, J lost 2 bases, and 11 bases lay in between. Germline V gene data show CDR1 as LNHNV and CDR2 as YYDKDF (reference sequence). The CDR3 runs to 15 residues. The CDR3 here is CATSRPTSNTDTQYF. The DNA of the CDR3 is TGTGCCACCAGCAGACCGACTTCAAACACAGATACGCAGTATTTT.

There are a few counts of this clone. The J gene is TRBJ2-5, the V gene TRBV7-2; no firm D call. The CDR3 runs to 15 residues. Deletions cut 1 base from V and 2 bases from J, with 11 bases between. Looked up from germline, CDR1 is SGHTA and CDR2 is FQGNSA. The CDR3 reads CASSLGPLEQETQYF. The CDR3 DNA is TGTGCCAGCAGCTTAGGGCCCTTGGAGCAAGAGACCCAGTACTTC.

This clone was seen more than once but under ten times. The chain recombines TRBV29-1 with TRBJ2-7, with 7 bases identical to TRBD1. Germline CDR1 SQVTM, CDR2 ANQGSEA. Germline trimming cut 4 bases from V and 0 bases from J; bases unmatched to any gene: 6. There are 14 residues in the CDR3. CDR3 in DNA: TGCAGCGTTGCCCAGGGGGTCCCCTCCTACGAGCAGTACTTC. It specifies CSVAQGVPSYEQYF.

This chain uses TRBV25-1 with TRBJ2-2; D remains ambiguous. Germline assignment: CDR1 MGHDK and CDR2 SYGVNS. The length of the CDR3 is 14 residues. V shed 3 bases and J shed 1 base, with 6 bases lying between them. The CDR3 sequence: CASSDWRNTGELFF. The CDR3 DNA sequence: TGTGCCAGCAGTGATTGGAGGAACACCGGGGAGCTGTTTTTT.

The chain couples TRBV20-1 to TRBJ2-1; TRBD2 is a possible D gene (5 bases). This CDR3 contains 11 residues. The V end was cut by 6 bases, the J end by 12 bases, with 15 bases between. CDR1 and CDR2 (germline): DFQATT, SNEGSKA (reference sequence). In DNA, the CDR3 is TGCAGTGCCCGGACTCGCTATTGGCAGTTCTTC. It encodes CSARTRYWQFF.

The chain couples TRBV28 to TRBJ2-7; a weak D match, TRBD2 (6 bases). The CDR3 spans 15 residues. Trimming cost V 6 bases and J 2 bases, with 17 bases left between them. Looked up from germline, CDR1 is MDHEN and CDR2 is SYDVKM. CDR3 sequence reads: CASRIGSSGPYEQYF. CDR3 DNA: TGTGCCAGCAGGATCGGTAGTAGCGGACCCTACGAGCAGTACTTC. Using reference TRBV28 and TRBJ2-7 for the parts outside the CDR3, the full variable domain is DVKVTQSSRYLVKRTGEKVFLECVQDMDHENMFWYRQDPGLGLRLIYFSYDVKMKEKGDIPEGYSVSREKKERFSLILESASTNQTSMYLCASRIGSSGPYEQYFGPGTRLTVT.

This clone was seen a few times. The same CDR3 can be traced to other DNA sequences in this sample. The chain is built from TRBV29-1 and TRBJ2-1; no clear D. V dropped 4 bases and J dropped 4 bases, with 5 bases sitting between them. The CDR3 contains 11 residues. Germline-derived CDR1 and CDR2 are SQVTM and ANQGSEA. The CDR3 loop reads CSVVGYNEQFF. Written as DNA, the CDR3 is TGCAGCGTTGTGGGGTACAATGAGCAGTTCTTC.

This clone was seen only a few times. The chain employs TRBV29-1 and TRBJ2-2, with D possibly being TRBD1 (5 bases). The CDR3 length is 13 residues. Trimming shortened V by 3 bases and J by 3 bases, and 8 bases separated the two germline ends. The germline gives CDR1 SQVTM, CDR2 ANQGSEA. The CDR3 loop is CSVDKGYTGELFF. In DNA form, the CDR3 reads TGCAGCGTTGATAAGGGGTACACCGGGGAGCTGTTTTTT.

The CDR3, as DNA: TGTGCCAGCAGTGAATCTAGCGGGTTAAGCACAGATACGCAGTATTTT. The encoded protein is CASSESSGLSTDTQYF. This sequence joins TRBV2 and TRBJ2-3; 8 bases are shared with TRBD2. Germline V gene data show CDR1 as SNHLY and CDR2 as FYNNEI. This CDR3 comprises 16 residues. V trimming: 2 bases; J trimming: 0 bases; junction bases outside the gene matches: 4.

This clone was recorded a few times. J is TRBJ2-4 and V is TRBV30, with 7 bases matching TRBD1. The CDR3 totals 16 residues. V lost 2 bases to trimming and J lost 1 base; unmatched junction nucleotides: 8. Germline loops: CDR1 GTSNPN, CDR2 SVGIG (reference sequence). CDR3 bases: TGTGCCTGGAGTCAACAGGGGAAATTCGCCAAAAACATTCAGTACTTC. Protein: CAWSQQGKFAKNIQYF.

Only a few counts were recorded for this clone. This chain connects TRBV25-1 to TRBJ2-1; D perhaps matches TRBD1 (5 bases). The CDR3 is made up of 14 amino acids. Germline CDR1 is MGHDK and CDR2 is SYGVNS. Trimming cost V 0 bases and J 5 bases, with 8 bases left between them. The CDR3 sequence is CASSEYKGNNEQFF. The CDR3 bases are TGTGCCAGCAGTGAATATAAGGGGAACAATGAGCAGTTCTTC.

This clone was counted a few times. The chain links TRBV27 to TRBJ2-1; D gene ambiguous. CDR3 length equals 10 residues. The V and J ends lost 6 bases and 5 bases respectively, with 2 bases between them. CDR1 is MNHEY and CDR2 is SMNVEV in the germline V gene (reference sequence). The CDR3 nucleotides read TGTGCCAGCAGGAACAATGAGCAGTTCTTC. It specifies CASRNNEQFF.

This clone was seen more than once but under ten times. This chain uses TRBV15 with TRBJ2-5; TRBD1 might be the D (6 bases). Germline V gives CDR1 LNHNV, CDR2 YYDKDF (reference sequence). The CDR3 is 14 amino acids. V was shortened by 0 bases and J by 4 bases, with 9 bases between the two germline ends. The CDR3 nucleotides read TGTGCCACCAGCAGAGATCAGGGGTCAGAGACCCAGTACTTC. Residues: CATSRDQGSETQYF.

This clone was counted only a few times. The sample carries other DNA sequences with the same CDR3. The V and J genes are TRBV29-1 and TRBJ2-7, with 10 bases identical to TRBD2. Per germline, CDR1 SQVTM and CDR2 ANQGSEA. With V trimmed by 4 bases and J by 3 bases, 6 bases remained unmatched. The CDR3 has 14 amino acids. The CDR3 loop is CSVVGLAGVYEQYF. CDR3 sequence (DNA): TGCAGCGTTGTTGGGCTAGCGGGAGTCTACGAGCAGTACTTC.

CDR3 sequence: CASSQARVPKNIQYF. The CDR3 nucleotides are TGCGCCAGCAGTCAAGCCAGGGTACCCAAAAACATTCAGTACTTC. The chain links TRBV23-1 to TRBJ2-4; D is possibly TRBD1 (5 bases). TRBV23-1 is identified as an open reading frame with a role that is uncertain. The CDR3 runs to 15 residues. V was trimmed by 2 bases and J by 2 bases, leaving 10 bases between them.

This clone turned up a few times. Written as DNA, the CDR3 is TGTGCCAGCAGCTTAGCGGTCGCTAGCGGGAGTTACAATGAGCAGTTCTTC. Its protein product is CASSLAVASGSYNEQFF. This chain uses TRBV7-2 with TRBJ2-1, with TRBD2 matching over 10 bases. J was trimmed by 4 bases and V by 0 bases; bases with no gene match: 6. Germline V CDR1 and CDR2: SGHTA, FQGNSA. CDR3 length: 17 residues. Supplemented by reference TRBV7-2 and TRBJ2-1, the full variable domain reads GAGVSQSPSNKVTEKGKDVELRCDPISGHTALYWYRQSLGQGLEFLIYFQGNSAPDKSGLPSDRFSAERTGGSVSTLTIQRTQQEDSAVYLCASSLAVASGSYNEQFFGPGTRLTVL.